Below are 5 T cell receptor beta chains sequenced from a single sample in a study of blood T cell repertoires in COVID-19. TCRdb's table, derived via immunoSEQ multiplex PCR, lists solely in-frame clones and lacks some. The sample shows around 280,000 clones, around 90% of them seen only once. What was sequenced was peripheral blood. All receptors derive from an older man with acute or convalescent COVID-19.

The gene calls are TRBV4-3 and TRBJ1-5; the D gene is possibly TRBD1 (6 bases). V lost 0 bases, J lost 1 base, and 13 bases lay in between. This CDR3 region has 17 residues. Germline CDR1 reads LGHNA; CDR2 reads YSLEER. This chain's CDR3 is CASSQERVGASNQPQHF. DNA of the CDR3: TGCGCCAGCAGCCAAGAGAGGGTGGGGGCGAGCAATCAGCCCCAGCATTTT.

This clone appeared a single time. The genes are TRBV6-5 and TRBJ1-5, with TRBD1 as a possible D gene (5 bases). The CDR3 covers 14 residues. CDR1 and CDR2 from the germline V gene are MNHEY and SVGAGI. The V end was cut by 0 bases, the J end by 7 bases, with 10 bases between. CDR3 region: CASSYSQGGQPQHF. CDR3 coding DNA: TGTGCCAGCAGTTACTCCCAGGGAGGGCAGCCCCAGCATTTT.

The chain uses TRBV6-2 or TRBV6-3 and TRBJ2-7; the match to TRBD1 covers 7 bases. CDR1 is MNHEY, CDR2 SVGEGT, per germline. The CDR3 is 18 residues long. Losses at the gene ends were 0 bases for V and 2 bases for J; bases not matched to a gene: 13. CDR3: CASSYSTDTGAHTYEQYF. The CDR3 bases are TGTGCCAGCAGTTACTCTACGGACACAGGGGCACACACCTACGAGCAGTACTTC.

This rearrangement joins TRBV24-1 to TRBJ1-2; D not certain. This CDR3 contains 16 residues. Germline V gene sequence: CDR1 KGHDR, CDR2 SFDVKD. The V end was cut by 3 bases, the J end by 2 bases, with 15 bases between. Here the CDR3 reads CATSDPAADSNYGYTF. As DNA, the CDR3 is TGTGCCACCAGTGATCCTGCGGCGGATTCGAACTATGGCTACACCTTC.

The chain employs TRBV10-3 and TRBJ2-1; TRBD2 might be the D (6 bases). The V end lost 2 bases, the J end lost 5 bases, and 13 bases lay between the germline ends. The CDR3 length is 15 residues. Per germline, CDR1 ENHRY and CDR2 SYGVKD. CDR3 region: CAISERREVNNEQFF. The CDR3 DNA reads TGTGCCATCAGTGAGCGGAGGGAGGTCAACAATGAGCAGTTCTTC.